Included here is one T cell receptor (beta chain) sequence, with context. As yet, its antigen is unknown. The source of the sample is a study of cytomegalovirus exposure and HLA in healthy donors. Study-level points and caveats: Links to common viral pathogens appeared, in a later analysis, for several of the most significant clusters.

The PCR had 60 Vbeta and 13 Jbeta primers. The data were produced by immunoSEQ multiplex PCR, yet TCRdb's version contains in-frame clones alone and is incomplete. The sample shows around 72,000 clones, roughly 72% of them seen only once. The TCR was taken from a man aged 50-60 years in good health and CMV-seronegative. The sample taken for sequencing was PBMCs.

DNA of the CDR3: TGTGCCAGCAGTCCGGGACAGGGAATAGGCTACACCTTC. It specifies CASSPGQGIGYTF. The V and J genes are TRBV28 and TRBJ1-2; 9 positions agree with TRBD1. The V and J ends lost 5 bases and 8 bases, in that order; junction bases with no gene match: 6. The V gene's germline CDR1 is MDHEN and CDR2 SYDVKM. CDR3 size: 13 residues.